This T cell receptor (beta chain) was sequenced during a study of T cell clonality in common variable immunodeficiency. The sample holds many counts of this clone. The read is 3 residues too short to cover the CDR3 end, so that end is filled in from the germline J gene. CDR1 and CDR2 (germline): SGHKS, YYEKEE (reference sequence). The CDR3 runs 15 residues. V lost 0 bases and J lost 0, with 9 bases in between. TCRdb's copy holds only in-frame clones and misses some; the assay was immunoSEQ multiplex PCR. Recorded here are tens of thousands of clones, none singletons. The receptor was isolated from a person aged 18 to 70 in good health. The chain couples TRBV5-5 to TRBJ1-2; D possibly corresponds to TRBD1 (6 bases). Sequenced input: peripheral blood mononuclear cells. CDR3 DNA, as far as it was read: TGTGCCAGCAGCTTGGAGGGACAATCTAACTATGGC. Translation: CASSLEGQSNYG. The CDR3 as a whole reads CASSLEGQSNYGYTF.